This T cell receptor (beta chain) comes out of a study of T cell responses to AZD1222 COVID-19 vaccine (dated by TCRdb to the early 2020s). Study-wide context: TCR sequencing was performed for 233 trial participants, of whom about 200 were given two doses of AZD1222 and 26 were given two doses of MenACWY control vaccine. Trial participants were enrolled into age subgroups of 18-55, 56-69 and 70-plus years, which contained around 150, 28 and 57 TCR-sequenced participants, respectively.

Taken with the paper, the label for time point translates to: baseline before first vaccination. Sample treatment or condition, as interpreted from the label and publication: meningococcal conjugate vaccine given as trial control. Vaccinee samples came from UK trials COV001 and COV002, including a single-blind randomized controlled phase 2/3 trial of AZD1222 (ChAdOx1 nCoV-19) in healthy adults. Trial participant PBMC samples were collected at day 0 and day 28 after the second dose for TCRbeta chain sequencing. V loses 0 bases of germline sequence and J loses 8 bases, and the interval between the two ends is 8 bases. The CDR3 covers 13 residues, taking in both the cysteine and the phenylalanine. Only the CDR3 DNA stays, 39 bases, in frame from base 1. CDR1 and CDR2 (MNHEY, SVGAGI) derive from the germline V gene. The CDR3 regions of human TCRbeta chains were analyzed by immunosequencing. The authors' pipeline ran thus. Repertoire TCRs were matched against a reference library of SARS-CoV-2-specific TCRs generated with the MIRA antigen-specificity platform. Breadth was defined as the fraction of unique TCRs that were SARS-CoV-2-associated, and depth was defined as the fraction of total T cells that were SARS-CoV-2-associated. Using the MIRA data, every spike-specific TCR was mapped to the spike region that the TCR reacted to and assigned to either a CD4 or a CD8 class. Log10-transformed breadth and depth values were compared by one-way ANOVA with Sidak's multiple comparisons tests. TCRdb provides this immuneACCESS table in a form limited to in-frame rearrangements. Some clones are lacking; in checked studies, under half of them reflect an unresolved V gene, and why the rest are absent is not known. V, J and clone size derive from that table, while D and trimming were established from the DNA sequence. Here the sample has 80,000 to 100,000 clones; around 90% occur a single time. Clones ranked in the top ten supply under 13% of the sample.

To note about this clone: The antigen it binds to is not known. Within one base of it there is no much larger clone, and no base qualities were kept.

What the work shows at the level of the full study, not this receptor alone: Participants were mostly white British, with more females than males. The authors suggested clonal diversity may have been underestimated. In the small 56-69-year group, the increase in depth fell short of significance, most likely because of low power. Reportedly, close to half of the unique spike-specific TCRs recognized epitopes lying outside the regions that are mutated in the B.1.351 and B.1.1.7 variants. Because no day 14 peak-response samples were available, repertoires were characterized only after the peak T cell response. Spike-specific TCR breadth and depth rose significantly after two AZD1222 doses compared with day 0 and with MenACWY recipients. Conclusions about previously exposed vaccinees are limited, since just five or six AZD1222 recipients were seropositive for SARS-CoV-2 at baseline. The whole spike protein was spanned by vaccine-associated CD4 TCRs, and dominant responses were seen in regions 160-218 and 743-854.

Recombination linked TRBV6-5 to TRBJ2-1; the D gene cannot be named for sure. The TCR was taken from an adult in good health. The sample was peripheral blood, taken on day 0 of MenACWY control vaccination. The CDR3 protein: CASSYSPGDEQFF. The nucleotides read TGTGCCAGCAGTTACTCTCCTGGGGATGAGCAGTTCTTC.